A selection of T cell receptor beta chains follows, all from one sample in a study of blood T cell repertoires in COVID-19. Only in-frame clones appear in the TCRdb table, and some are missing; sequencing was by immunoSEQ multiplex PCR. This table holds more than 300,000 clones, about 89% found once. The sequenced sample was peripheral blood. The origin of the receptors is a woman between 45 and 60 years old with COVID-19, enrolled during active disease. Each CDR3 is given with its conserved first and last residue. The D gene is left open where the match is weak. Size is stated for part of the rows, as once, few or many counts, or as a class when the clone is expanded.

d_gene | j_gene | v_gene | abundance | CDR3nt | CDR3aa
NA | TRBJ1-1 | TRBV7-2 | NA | TGTGCCAGCAGCTGGCTAGGGGATGGCAACACTGAAGCTTTCTTT | CASSWLGDGNTEAFF
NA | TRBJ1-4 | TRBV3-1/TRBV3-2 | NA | TGTGCCAGCAGCCCCCTCTGGGGGCTTGAAAAACTGTTTTTT | CASSPLWGLEKLFF
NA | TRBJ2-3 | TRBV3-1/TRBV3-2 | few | TGTGCCAGCAGCCAAGATAGAAATACGCAGTATTTT | CASSQDRNTQYF
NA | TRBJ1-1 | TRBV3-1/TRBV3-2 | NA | TGTGCCAGCAGCCAAGGGTCAGCGTTGCGGTTGAACACTGAAGCTTTCTTT | CASSQGSALRLNTEAFF
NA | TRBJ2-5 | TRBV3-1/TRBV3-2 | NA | TGTGCCAGCAGCCAAGACAGGGCGCAAGAGACCCAGTACTTC | CASSQDRAQETQYF
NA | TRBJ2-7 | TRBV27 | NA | TGTGCCAGCAGTTTATCGGCCACCTACGAGCAGTACTTC | CASSLSATYEQYF
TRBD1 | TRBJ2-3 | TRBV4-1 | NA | TGCGCCAGCATCCAGCTTTTTGTACAGGGGGTAACAGATACGCAGTATTTT | CASIQLFVQGVTDTQYF
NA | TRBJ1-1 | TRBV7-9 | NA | TGTGCCAGCAGCCTCAACACTGAAGCTTTCTTT | CASSLNTEAFF
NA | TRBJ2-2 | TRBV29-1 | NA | TGCAGCCTACTCGCCGGGACCGGGGAGCTGTTTTTT | CSLLAGTGELFF
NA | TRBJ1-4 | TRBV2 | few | TGTGCCAGCGGTGGGGCGTTTATTCGGGAAAAACTGTTTTTT | CASGGAFIREKLFF
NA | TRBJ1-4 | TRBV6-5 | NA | TGTGCCAGCACTTTAGACGGGAAGGCTAATGAAAAACTGTTTTTT | CASTLDGKANEKLFF
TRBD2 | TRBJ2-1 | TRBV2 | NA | TGTGCCAGCTGTTCCCTGGGGGGGTGGGACAATGAGCAGTTCTTC | CASCSLGGWDNEQFF
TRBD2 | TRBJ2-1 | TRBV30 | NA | TGTGCCCGCGGGACTAGCGTCACCAATGAGCAGTTCTTC | CARGTSVTNEQFF
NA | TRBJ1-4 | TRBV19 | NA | TGTGCCAGTAGTATCTCGGAAAAACTGTTTTTT | CASSISEKLFF
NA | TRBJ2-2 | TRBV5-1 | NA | TGCGCCAGCAGCCGATTTTTATCCGGGACATCGAACACCGGGGAGCTGTTTTTT | CASSRFLSGTSNTGELFF
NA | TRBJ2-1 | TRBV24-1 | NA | TGTGCCACCAGTGATATCCGTGGACGACAGGGCGGGGATGAGCAGTTCTTC | CATSDIRGRQGGDEQFF
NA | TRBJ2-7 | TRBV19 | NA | TGTGCCAGTAGTATGCCCGCGGGCGGAACCTACGAGCAGTACTTC | CASSMPAGGTYEQYF
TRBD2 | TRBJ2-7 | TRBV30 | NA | TGTGCCTACCGTTTCGGGAGGGCTGGCGAGCAGTACTTC | CAYRFGRAGEQYF
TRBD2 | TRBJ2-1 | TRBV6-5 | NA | TGTGCCAGCAGTTCGAGCGGGGGAACCTACAATGAGCAGTTCTTC | CASSSSGGTYNEQFF
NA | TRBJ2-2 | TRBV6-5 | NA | TGTGCCAGCAGCCGGCAGGGTACAAACACCGGGGAGCTGTTTTTT | CASSRQGTNTGELFF
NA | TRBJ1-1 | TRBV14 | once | TGTGCCAGCAGCCGCGTGATTGGGGCCAACACTGAAGCTTTCTTT | CASSRVIGANTEAFF
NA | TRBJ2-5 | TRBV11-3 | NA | TGTGCCAGCAGCTTAGTGCGCGGGCAAGAGACCCAGTACTTC | CASSLVRGQETQYF
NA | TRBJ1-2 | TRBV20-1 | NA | TGCAGTGCTAGTAGCGATTTTGGCTACACCTTC | CSASSDFGYTF
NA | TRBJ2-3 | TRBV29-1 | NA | TGCAGCGTTGAAAGGGGACACCTTAGCACAGATACGCAGTATTTT | CSVERGHLSTDTQYF
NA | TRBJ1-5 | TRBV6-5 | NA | TGTGCATATGCAGGGTTCGACTGGAGCAATCAGCCCCAGCATTTT | CAYAGFDWSNQPQHF
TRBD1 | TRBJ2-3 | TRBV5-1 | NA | TGCGCCAGCAGCTTGGATAGGACAGGATCCACAGATACGCAGTATTTT | CASSLDRTGSTDTQYF
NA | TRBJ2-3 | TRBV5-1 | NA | TGCGCCAGCAGCTTGGTAAAGGGCGGGGGCACAGATACGCAGTATTTT | CASSLVKGGGTDTQYF
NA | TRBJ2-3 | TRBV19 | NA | TGTGCCAGTAGTATTCGTACCAGGGATACGCAGTATTTT | CASSIRTRDTQYF
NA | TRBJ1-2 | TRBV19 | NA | TGTGCCAGTAGTACCCCTGGCAGGGTATGGTATGGCTACACCTTC | CASSTPGRVWYGYTF
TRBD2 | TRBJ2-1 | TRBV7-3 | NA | TGTGCCAGCAGCTCAACACCTAGAATTAGCGGGAGCTCCTACAATGAGCAGTTCTTC | CASSSTPRISGSSYNEQFF
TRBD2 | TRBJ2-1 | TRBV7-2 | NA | TGTGCCAGCAGCTTTAGACTAGCGGGAGTAAATGAGCAGTTCTTC | CASSFRLAGVNEQFF
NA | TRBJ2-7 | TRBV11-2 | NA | TGTGCCAGCAGCTTAATTCAGGGGAACTACGAGCAGTACTTC | CASSLIQGNYEQYF
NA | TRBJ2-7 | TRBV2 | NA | TGTGCCAGCAGCATTGTCGAGCAGTACTTC | CASSIVEQYF
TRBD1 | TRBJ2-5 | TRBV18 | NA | TGTGCCAGCTCACCGCTTACAGGGGGTTTCCAGGAGACCCAGTACTTC | CASSPLTGGFQETQYF
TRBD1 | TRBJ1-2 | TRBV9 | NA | TGTGCCAGCAGCGTACAAGGGACAGTGAGTGGCTACACCTTC | CASSVQGTVSGYTF
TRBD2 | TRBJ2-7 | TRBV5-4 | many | TGTGCCAGCAGCTTGGGGGCTAGCGGGAGAATACAGTACTTC | CASSLGASGRIQYF
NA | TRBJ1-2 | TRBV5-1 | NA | TGCGCCAGCAGCCCAAGACAGGCCCGCGACTATGGCTACACCTTC | CASSPRQARDYGYTF
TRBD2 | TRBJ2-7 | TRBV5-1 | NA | TGCGCCAGCAGCCACGGGACTAGCGACTCCTACGAGCAGTACTTC | CASSHGTSDSYEQYF
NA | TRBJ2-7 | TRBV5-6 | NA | TGTGCCAGCAGCACCCAGGGGACCGGATACGAGCAGTACTTC | CASSTQGTGYEQYF
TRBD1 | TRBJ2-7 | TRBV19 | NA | TGTGCCAGTAGCTCTATCCCGGGACAGGGTAGCTACGAGCAGTACTTC | CASSSIPGQGSYEQYF
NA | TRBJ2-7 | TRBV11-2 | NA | TGTGCCAGCAGCTTAGACAGGGGTGGCAGCGAGCAGTACTTC | CASSLDRGGSEQYF
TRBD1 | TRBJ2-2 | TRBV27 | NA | TGTGCCAGCAGTCTCGACAGGGGGCACACCGGGGAGCTGTTTTTT | CASSLDRGHTGELFF
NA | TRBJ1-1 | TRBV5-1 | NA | TGCGCCAGCAGCTTGAGCACTTGGAGCACTGAAGCTTTCTTT | CASSLSTWSTEAFF
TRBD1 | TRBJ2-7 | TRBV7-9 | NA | TGTGCCAGCAGCCCAGGGACCGGGACAGGGAGGAACGAGCAGTACTTC | CASSPGTGTGRNEQYF
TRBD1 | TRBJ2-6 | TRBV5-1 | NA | TGCGCCAGCAGCTTAACAGGGGCCGAGGGCTTTGGGGCCAACGTCCTGACTTTC | CASSLTGAEGFGANVLTF
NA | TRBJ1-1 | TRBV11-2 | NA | TGTGCCAGCAGCTTAGGATCAGGGAACACTGAAGCTTTCTTT | CASSLGSGNTEAFF
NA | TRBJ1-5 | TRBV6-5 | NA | TGTGCCAGCAGGAGGGATAATCAGCCCCAGCATTTT | CASRRDNQPQHF
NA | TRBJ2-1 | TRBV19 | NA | TGTGCCAGTAGCTTAAGTTGGGCTAGCGGCACCAGGGGTGAGCAGTTCTTC | CASSLSWASGTRGEQFF
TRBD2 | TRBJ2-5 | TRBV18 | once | TGTGCCAGCATGCGGCTAGCGGGACTCTTAGGAGAGACCCAGTACTTC | CASMRLAGLLGETQYF
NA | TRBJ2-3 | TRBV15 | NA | TGTGCCACCAGCAGAGAGGCAGGGACGCAGTATTTT | CATSREAGTQYF
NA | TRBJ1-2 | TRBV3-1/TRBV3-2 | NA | TGTGCCAGCAGCCTCGCGGACTCTAACTATGGCTACACCTTC | CASSLADSNYGYTF
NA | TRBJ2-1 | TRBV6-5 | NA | TGTGCCAGCAGTTACGCCCTCGGTAGTGAGCAGTTCTTC | CASSYALGSEQFF
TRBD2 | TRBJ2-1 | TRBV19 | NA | TGTGCCAGTAGTATAGGGCTAGCGGGTTACTACAATGAGCAGTTCTTC | CASSIGLAGYYNEQFF